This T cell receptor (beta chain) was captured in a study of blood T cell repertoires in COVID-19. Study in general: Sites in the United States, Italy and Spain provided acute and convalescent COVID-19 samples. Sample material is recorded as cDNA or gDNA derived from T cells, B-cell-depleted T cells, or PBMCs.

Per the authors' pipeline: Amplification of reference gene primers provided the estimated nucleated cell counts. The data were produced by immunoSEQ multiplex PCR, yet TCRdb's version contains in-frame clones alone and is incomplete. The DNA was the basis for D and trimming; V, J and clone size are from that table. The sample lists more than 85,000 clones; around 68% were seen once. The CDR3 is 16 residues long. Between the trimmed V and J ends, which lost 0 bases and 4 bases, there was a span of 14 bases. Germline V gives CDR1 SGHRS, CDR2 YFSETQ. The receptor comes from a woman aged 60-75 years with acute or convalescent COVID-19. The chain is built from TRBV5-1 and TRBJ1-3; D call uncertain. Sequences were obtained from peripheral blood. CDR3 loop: CASSLEFTGVGNTIYF. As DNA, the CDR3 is TGCGCCAGCAGCTTGGAGTTTACCGGAGTAGGAAACACCATATATTTT.